This paragraph covers one T cell receptor (beta chain) sequence. Germline V lookup: CDR1 MDHEN, CDR2 SYDVKM. The CDR3 is 16 residues long. Unmatched junction bases numbered 14, after V lost 7 bases and J lost 4 bases. PCR primers comprised 60 Vbeta and 13 Jbeta primers. Produced via immunoSEQ multiplex PCR; TCRdb's table is partial and in-frame only. The sample holds 90,000 to 130,000 clones, 70% to 90% seen once. This sample stems from a study of cytomegalovirus exposure and HLA in healthy donors. The specimen was PBMCs. The chain combines TRBV28 with TRBJ1-1, with TRBD1 matching 8 bases. The clonotype originates from a man aged 35 to 55 in good health and CMV-seronegative. Here the CDR3 reads CASNPSTGATGTEAFF. The CDR3 nucleotides read TGTGCCAGCAACCCCTCGACAGGGGCTACAGGCACTGAAGCTTTCTTT.